The clone carrying this T cell receptor (beta chain) came up a few times. RNA extraction and reverse transcription yielded cDNA as sequencing template. Method: immunoSEQ multiplex PCR; TCRdb's copy keeps in-frame clones and lacks some. The sample has 130,000 to 150,000 clones, about 51% seen once. Obtained from alopecia areata patients were lesional scalp punch biopsies along with peripheral blood. The data derive from a study of CD8+ T cells in alopecia areata. Study-level information: Tofacitinib was taken orally by treated patients, and the dose was 5 to 10 mg twice daily.

V was pared by 7 bases and J by 3 bases, with 21 bases between. Germline V gene lookup returns CDR1 LGHNA and CDR2 YNFKEQ. The CDR3 totals 16 residues. Sequences were derived from CD4+ T cells sorted from blood, sampled at week 0. The chain carries TRBV4-2 and TRBJ2-5; D call uncertain. This TCR was sampled from a human donor with alopecia areata. CDR3 in amino acids: CASTHPARGPKETQYF. The CDR3 nucleotides read TGTGCCAGCACCCACCCGGCCAGAGGCCCCAAAGAGACCCAGTACTTC.